This entry lists 17 T cell receptor beta chains sequenced from one sample in a study of monozygotic twins with inflammatory bowel disease. TCRdb re-called the 5' RACE reads and gives one entry per CDR3 protein, without DNA. The sample holds some 200,000 distinct CDR3 sequences. Sequences were obtained from blood. The receptors were gathered from a human donor with ulcerative colitis or Crohn's disease, or a healthy co-twin of an affected twin (not recorded which).

The V and J genes are TRBV7-9 and TRBJ2-3; TCRdb outputs TRBD1, but without DNA this stays unchecked. The CDR3 length is 15 residues. The V gene's germline CDR1 is SEHNR and CDR2 FQNEAQ (reference sequence). This CDR3 is CASSSGTTSTDTQYF. Based on the CDR3 plus reference TRBV7-9 and TRBJ2-3, the full variable domain is DTGVSQNPRHKITKRGQNVTFRCDPISEHNRLYWYRQTLGQGPEFLTYFQNEAQLEKSRLLSDRFSAERPKGSFSTLEIQRTEQGDSAMYLCASSSGTTSTDTQYFGPGTRLTVL.

V gene TRBV7-9 combines with J gene TRBJ2-4; the D gene TCRdb calls, TRBD2, cannot be checked with no DNA. CDR1 is SEHNR, CDR2 FQNEAQ, per germline (reference sequence). This CDR3 is built from 16 residues. The chain's CDR3 is CASSLGGLAVSDIQYF.

J is TRBJ2-1 and V is TRBV20-1. The germline CDR1 and CDR2 sequences are DFQATT and SNEGSKA (reference sequence). This CDR3 is 14 amino acids long. The CDR3 region is CSARDSLRMGEQFF.

The chain has TRBV28 and TRBJ2-7; TCRdb's D call, TRBD2, is unchecked because there is no DNA. Germline lookup yields CDR1 MDHEN and CDR2 SYDVKM. The CDR3 runs 15 residues. CDR3 residues: CASSLGLAGTYEQYF.

The rearrangement uses TRBV20-1 and TRBJ2-1; checking the TCRdb D call of TRBD2 is not possible without DNA. Germline V gene sequence: CDR1 DFQATT, CDR2 SNEGSKA (reference sequence). This CDR3 comprises 15 residues. The CDR3 loop is CSARRSSGSYNEQFF.

V is TRBV27 and J is TRBJ2-1; TCRdb's assignment of TRBD1 cannot be checked, as there is no DNA. The germline CDR1 and CDR2 sequences are MNHEY and SMNVEV (reference sequence). The length of the CDR3 is 15 residues. CDR3 loop: CASSLPGGAYNEQFF.

V usage is TRBV6-6 and J usage is TRBJ2-7; TCRdb reports TRBD2, a call that lacks DNA to check it against. The CDR3 is made up of 14 amino acids. CDR1 and CDR2 (germline): MNHNY, SVGAGI (reference sequence). The CDR3 sequence: CASSYGREGYEQYF.

The rearrangement uses TRBV10-3 and TRBJ1-1. Germline lookup yields CDR1 ENHRY and CDR2 SYGVKD. The CDR3 runs to 13 residues. The CDR3 protein is CAITEGSNTEAFF.

This rearrangement joins TRBV2 to TRBJ2-5. Germline CDR1 reads SNHLY; CDR2 reads FYNNEI. The CDR3 sequence is 13 residues long. CDR3 sequence reads: CASRRQFQETQYF.

The chain links TRBV5-1 to TRBJ2-2. The germline V gene has CDR1 SGHRS and CDR2 YFSETQ. This CDR3 has 17 amino acids. The CDR3 spells CASSLDTVIVGTGELFF.

V and J are TRBV10-3 and TRBJ1-4; lacking DNA, the TRBD1 call made by TCRdb goes unchecked. The length of the CDR3 is 13 residues. CDR1 and CDR2 from the germline V gene are ENHRY and SYGVKD. CDR3 sequence reads: CAISGTQNEKLFF.

The V call is TRBV5-1, the J call TRBJ2-1; the TRBD1 assignment by TCRdb is unverifiable without DNA. The V gene's germline CDR1 is SGHRS and CDR2 YFSETQ. The CDR3 is 15 amino acids. CDR3 residues: CASSSQGATYNEQFF.

The chain uses TRBV7-3 and TRBJ1-2. The CDR3 consists of 15 residues. Germline V gene sequence: CDR1 SGHTA, CDR2 FQGTGA. CDR3: CASSLTTGLEYGYTF.

This chain joins TRBV5-1 and TRBJ2-7. The CDR3 sequence is 13 residues long. In germline, CDR1 is SGHRS, CDR2 YFSETQ. The CDR3 reads CASSVRSTYEQYF.

The chain carries TRBV18 and TRBJ2-4; TCRdb's D gene call, TRBD1, goes unchecked for lack of DNA. The germline CDR1 and CDR2 sequences are KGHSH and LQKENI. CDR3 length: 17 residues. Here the CDR3 reads CASSALTGSQRGNIQYF.

The chain links TRBV20-1 to TRBJ2-3. From germline, CDR1 is DFQATT and CDR2 SNEGSKA (reference sequence). CDR3 length equals 12 residues. CDR3 in amino acids: CSVGAVPDTQYF.

V usage is TRBV6-1 and J usage is TRBJ1-2; TCRdb's D call of TRBD1 is untestable without DNA. This CDR3 has 15 residues. Germline values: CDR1 MNHNS, CDR2 SASEGT. The CDR3 reads CASSTTGFSNYGYTF.